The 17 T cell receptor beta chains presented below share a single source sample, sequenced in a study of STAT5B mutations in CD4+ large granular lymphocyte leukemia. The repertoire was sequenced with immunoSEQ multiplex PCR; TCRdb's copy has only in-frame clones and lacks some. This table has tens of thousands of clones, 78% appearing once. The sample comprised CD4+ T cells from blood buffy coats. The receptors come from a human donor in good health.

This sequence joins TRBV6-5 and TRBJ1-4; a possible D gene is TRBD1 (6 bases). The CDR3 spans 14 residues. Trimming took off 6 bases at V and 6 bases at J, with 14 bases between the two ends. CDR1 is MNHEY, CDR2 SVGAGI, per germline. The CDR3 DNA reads TGTGCCAGCAGCACTGGACAGAGAGATGAAAAACTGTTTTTT. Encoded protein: CASSTGQRDEKLFF.

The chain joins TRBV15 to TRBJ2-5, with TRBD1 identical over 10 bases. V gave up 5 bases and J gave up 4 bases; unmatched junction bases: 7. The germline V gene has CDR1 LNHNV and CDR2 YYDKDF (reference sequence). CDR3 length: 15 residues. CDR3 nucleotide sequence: TGTGCCACCAGCGGAGGCGGGACAGGGGCAGAGACCCAGTACTTC. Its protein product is CATSGGGTGAETQYF.

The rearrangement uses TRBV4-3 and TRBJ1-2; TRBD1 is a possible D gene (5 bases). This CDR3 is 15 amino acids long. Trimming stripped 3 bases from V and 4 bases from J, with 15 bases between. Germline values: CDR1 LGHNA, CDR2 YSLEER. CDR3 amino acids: CASSQGGGISYGYTF. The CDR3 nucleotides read TGCGCCAGCAGCCAGGGGGGGGGTATCTCCTATGGCTACACCTTC.

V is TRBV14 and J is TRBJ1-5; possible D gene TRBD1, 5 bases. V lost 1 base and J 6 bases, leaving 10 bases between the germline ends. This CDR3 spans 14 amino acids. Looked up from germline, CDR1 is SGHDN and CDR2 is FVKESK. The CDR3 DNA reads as TGTGCCAGCAGCCAAGCCGGGGGATCTCAGCCCCAGCATTTT. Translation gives CASSQAGGSQPQHF.

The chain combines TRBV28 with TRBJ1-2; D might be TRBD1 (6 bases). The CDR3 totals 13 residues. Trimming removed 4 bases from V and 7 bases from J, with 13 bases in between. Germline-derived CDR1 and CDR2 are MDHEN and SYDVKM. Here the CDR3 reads CASSSGAESGYTF. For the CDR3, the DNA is TGTGCCAGCAGTTCAGGGGCAGAGAGTGGCTACACCTTC.

As DNA, the CDR3 is TGTGCCAGCAGCGGACAGGGGGCGAAGACCCAGTACTTC. Protein sequence: CASSGQGAKTQYF. The rearrangement uses TRBV2 and TRBJ2-5, with 11 bases lining up with TRBD1. The germline V gene has CDR1 SNHLY and CDR2 FYNNEI. J lost 6 bases, V lost 6 bases, and 3 bases had no gene match. The CDR3 loop spans 13 amino acids.

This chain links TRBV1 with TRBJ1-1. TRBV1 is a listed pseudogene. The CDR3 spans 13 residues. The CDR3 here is CTGGSEMETEAFF. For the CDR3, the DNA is TGCACCGGCGGGTCCGAAATGGAGACTGAAGCTTTCTTT.

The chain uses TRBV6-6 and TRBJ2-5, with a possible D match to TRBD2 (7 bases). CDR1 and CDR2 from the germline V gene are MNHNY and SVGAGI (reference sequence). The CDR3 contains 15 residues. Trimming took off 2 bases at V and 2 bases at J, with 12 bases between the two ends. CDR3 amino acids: CASSYEGGPQETQYF. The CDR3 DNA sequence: TGTGCCAGCAGTTACGAGGGGGGGCCGCAAGAGACCCAGTACTTC.

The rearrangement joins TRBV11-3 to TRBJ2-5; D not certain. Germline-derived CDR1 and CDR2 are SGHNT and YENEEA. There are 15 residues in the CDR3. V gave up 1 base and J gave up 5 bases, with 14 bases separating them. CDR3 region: CASSLGAGLLETQYF. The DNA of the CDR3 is TGTGCCAGCAGCTTAGGCGCAGGCCTCCTCGAGACCCAGTACTTC.

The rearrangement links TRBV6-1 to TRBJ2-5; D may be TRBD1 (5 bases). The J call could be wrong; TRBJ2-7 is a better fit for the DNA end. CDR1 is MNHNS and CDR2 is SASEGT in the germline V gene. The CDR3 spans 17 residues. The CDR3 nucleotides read TGTGCCAGCAGTGAAAGCCAAGACAGTTGGAGCTCCTACGAGCAGTACTTC. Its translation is CASSESQDSWSSYEQYF.

This CDR3 reads CASSPYRGSYEQYF. The CDR3 DNA reads TGTGCCAGCAGTCCCTACAGGGGTAGCTACGAGCAGTACTTC. The V and J genes are TRBV6-1 and TRBJ2-7; 7 bases align to TRBD1. The CDR3 spans 14 residues. Germline loops: CDR1 MNHNS, CDR2 SASEGT. V was clipped by 5 bases and J by 3 bases; unmatched bases: 7.

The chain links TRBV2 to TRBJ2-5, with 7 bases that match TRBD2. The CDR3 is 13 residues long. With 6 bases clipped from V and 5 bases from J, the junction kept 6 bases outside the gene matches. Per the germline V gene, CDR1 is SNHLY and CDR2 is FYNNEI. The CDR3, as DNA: TGTGCCAGCAGGGCTAGCGGATTCGAGACCCAGTACTTC. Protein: CASRASGFETQYF.

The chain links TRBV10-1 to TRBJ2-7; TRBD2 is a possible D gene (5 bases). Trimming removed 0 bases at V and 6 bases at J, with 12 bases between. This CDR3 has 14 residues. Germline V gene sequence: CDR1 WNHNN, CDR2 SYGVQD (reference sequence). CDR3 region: CASSESKPAGEQYF. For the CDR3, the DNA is TGCGCCAGCAGTGAGTCGAAGCCGGCGGGCGAGCAGTACTTC.

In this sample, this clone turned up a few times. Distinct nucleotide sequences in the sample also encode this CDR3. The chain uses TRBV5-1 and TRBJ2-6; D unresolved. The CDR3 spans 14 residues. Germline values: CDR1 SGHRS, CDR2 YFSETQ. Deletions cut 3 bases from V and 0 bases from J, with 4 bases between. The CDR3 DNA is TGCGCCAGCAGCTCGGGCTCTGGGGCCAACGTCCTGACTTTC. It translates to CASSSGSGANVLTF.

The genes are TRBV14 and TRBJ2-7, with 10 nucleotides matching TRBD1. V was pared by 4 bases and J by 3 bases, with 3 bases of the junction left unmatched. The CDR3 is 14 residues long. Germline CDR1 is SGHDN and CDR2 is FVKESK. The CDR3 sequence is CASSRDRGFYEQYF. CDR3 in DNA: TGTGCCAGCAGCCGGGACAGGGGTTTCTACGAGCAGTACTTC.

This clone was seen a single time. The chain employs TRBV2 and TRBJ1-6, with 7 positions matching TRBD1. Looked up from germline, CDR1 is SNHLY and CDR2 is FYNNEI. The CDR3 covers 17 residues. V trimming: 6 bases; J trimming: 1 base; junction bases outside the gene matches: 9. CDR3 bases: TGTGCCAGCAGGTCGGACAGGTTGGGGTCCTATAATTCACCCCTCCACTTT. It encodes CASRSDRLGSYNSPLHF.

CDR3 residues: CSGRRGTADEQYF. The CDR3 coding sequence is TGCAGCGGAAGGAGGGGCACGGCTGACGAGCAGTACTTC. The V gene is TRBV29-1, the J gene TRBJ2-7, with D possibly matching TRBD2 (6 bases). Germline V CDR1 and CDR2: SQVTM, ANQGSEA. There are 13 residues in the CDR3. V lost 7 bases and J lost 5, with 18 bases in between.